A single sample is the source of the 9 T cell receptor beta chains below, sequenced in a study of T cell responses to AZD1222 COVID-19 vaccine. This table comes from immunoSEQ multiplex PCR, and its TCRdb copy is limited to in-frame clones, with some not included. The sample contains nearly 110,000 clones, about nine tenths of which appear only once. The specimen comprised peripheral blood, sampled 28 days after the second AZD1222 dose. All receptors come from an adult who received the AZD1222 COVID-19 vaccine.

CDR3 in DNA: TGTGCCAGCAGCCCTATGGACAGGTCCCCTGAAGCTTTCTTT. Its translation is CASSPMDRSPEAFF. The rearrangement links TRBV7-9 to TRBJ1-1; the match to TRBD1 covers 7 bases. Germline CDR1 is SEHNR and CDR2 is FQNEAQ (reference sequence). The CDR3 sequence is 14 residues long. The trim removed 5 bases at V and 6 bases at J, leaving 9 bases unmatched.

The gene calls are TRBV5-1 and TRBJ2-3; 7 bases align to TRBD1. There are 14 residues in the CDR3. From germline, CDR1 is SGHRS and CDR2 YFSETQ. The V gene end was trimmed by 4 bases and the J gene end by 1 base; junction bases not matched to a gene: 3. As DNA, the CDR3 is TGCGCCAGCAGCCTGGGACAGCGCACAGATACGCAGTATTTT. Its protein is CASSLGQRTDTQYF.

The chain recombines TRBV3-1 (or the pseudogene TRBV3-2) with TRBJ1-2, with 8 bases that match TRBD1. After removal of 0 bases from V and 5 bases from J, the junction contained 8 bases not matched to a gene. The CDR3 runs 16 residues. Germline CDR1 LGHDT, CDR2 YNNKEL (reference sequence). CDR3 nucleotides: TGTGCCAGCAGCCAAGATCTGGGACAGGACTTGTATGGCTACACCTTC. Its protein is CASSQDLGQDLYGYTF.

The chain carries TRBV7-3 and TRBJ1-1; D might be TRBD1 (6 bases). The CDR3 extends over 14 amino acids. The germline V gene encodes CDR1 SGHTA and CDR2 FQGTGA. V dropped 7 bases and J dropped 3 bases, with 15 bases sitting between them. In DNA form, the CDR3 reads TGTGCCAGCAACGCGGGGGGCGTTGACACTGAAGCTTTCTTT. Protein sequence: CASNAGGVDTEAFF.

The CDR3 DNA follows: TGTGCCAGCAGCGCAGGGACAGGAGACCCCATATATGGCTACACCTTC. Its translation: CASSAGTGDPIYGYTF. The rearrangement links TRBV9 to TRBJ1-2, with TRBD1 identical over 8 bases. This CDR3 spans 16 amino acids. V was pared by 3 bases and J by 5 bases, with 12 bases of the junction left unmatched. Germline V gives CDR1 SGDLS, CDR2 YYNGEE.

The genes are TRBV5-5 and TRBJ1-2; D may be TRBD1 (5 bases). The germline V gene encodes CDR1 SGHKS and CDR2 YYEKEE (reference sequence). The V gene lost 4 bases and the J gene lost 4 bases, with 14 bases spanning the gap. CDR3 length: 14 residues. As DNA, the CDR3 is TGTGCCAGCAGCACCGGGGCTTCGGGCTATGGCTACACCTTC. Translated, it gives CASSTGASGYGYTF.

On this clone: Other DNA sequences of this sample code for an identical CDR3. The genes are TRBV7-3 and TRBJ1-2, with TRBD1 matching 7 bases. In germline, CDR1 is SGHTA, CDR2 FQGTGA. The ends lost 2 bases at V and 6 bases at J; junction bases unmatched: 9. CDR3 length: 15 residues. The CDR3 DNA reads TGTGCCAGCAGCTTACGGGGAGGGGGCGAGAATGGCTACACCTTC. The encoded protein is CASSLRGGGENGYTF.

The chain is built from TRBV7-8 and TRBJ2-7, with a weak D call TRBD2 (5 bases). The CDR3 is 13 amino acids. Germline V CDR1 and CDR2: SGHVS, FQNEAQ. Trimming took 5 bases from V and 2 from J, leaving 10 bases between them. The CDR3 loop is CASSRTETYEQYF. For the CDR3, the DNA is TGTGCCAGCAGCCGGACTGAAACCTACGAGCAGTACTTC.

Here the CDR3 reads CASSWWPYEQYF. The CDR3 bases are TGTGCCAGCAGTTGGTGGCCCTACGAGCAGTACTTC. The chain joins TRBV6-2 or TRBV6-3 to TRBJ2-7; D unresolved. CDR3 length equals 12 residues. Trimming removed 4 bases at V and 2 bases at J, with 6 bases between. The germline gives CDR1 MNHEY, CDR2 SVGEGT.